Below, 26 T cell receptor beta chains from the same sample are listed, as sequenced in a study of T cell responses to AZD1222 COVID-19 vaccine. Produced via immunoSEQ multiplex PCR; TCRdb's table is partial and in-frame only. The table includes around 120,000 clones, roughly 90% detected once. The sample was peripheral blood, taken on day 0 of AZD1222 vaccination. The receptor source for this set is an adult in good health.

This chain links TRBV10-3 with TRBJ1-5, with a weak D call TRBD1 (6 bases). V was trimmed by 6 bases and J by 0 bases, leaving 6 bases between them. Germline-derived CDR1 and CDR2 are ENHRY and SYGVKD. This CDR3 region has 13 residues. The CDR3 DNA is TGTGCCATCAGGGACAGTAGCAATCAGCCCCAGCATTTT. It translates to CAIRDSSNQPQHF.

V is TRBV6-5 and J is TRBJ2-2; D possibly corresponds to TRBD1 (6 bases). Per germline, CDR1 MNHEY and CDR2 SVGAGI. This CDR3 has 14 amino acids. V was clipped by 6 bases and J by 0 bases, with 8 bases between them. The CDR3 DNA reads as TGTGCCAGCAGGAGACAGGCGAACACCGGGGAGCTGTTTTTT. This translates into CASRRQANTGELFF.

V is TRBV5-6 and J is TRBJ1-4, with 9 bases fitting TRBD1. Germline assignment: CDR1 SGHDT and CDR2 YYEEEE. V was clipped by 2 bases and J by 8 bases; unmatched bases: 7. The CDR3 is made up of 15 amino acids. CDR3 loop: CASSFIQGAEEKLFF. In DNA form, the CDR3 reads TGTGCCAGCAGCTTTATACAGGGGGCCGAGGAAAAACTGTTTTTT.

The rearrangement joins TRBV5-1 to TRBJ1-2; D is perhaps TRBD1 (6 bases). This CDR3 spans 15 amino acids. V shed 0 bases and J shed 4 bases, with 13 bases lying between them. CDR1 and CDR2 (germline): SGHRS, YFSETQ. Here the CDR3 reads CASSLGSGGAYGYTF. DNA of the CDR3: TGCGCCAGCAGCTTGGGATCCGGGGGCGCCTATGGCTACACCTTC.

This clone showed up just once. The rearrangement links TRBV10-1 to TRBJ1-4; D is ambiguous. V lost 5 bases, J lost 8 bases, and 18 bases lay in between. The CDR3 is 15 amino acids. Per germline, CDR1 WNHNN and CDR2 SYGVQD (reference sequence). The CDR3 is CASSRIEGLEEKLFF. CDR3 in DNA: TGCGCCAGCAGTCGAATAGAGGGCCTAGAAGAAAAACTGTTTTTT.

The genes are TRBV5-4 and TRBJ1-1; 8 nucleotides align to TRBD1. This CDR3 contains 16 residues. V lost 6 bases and J lost 5; bases outside the gene matches: 15. Germline V gene data show CDR1 as SGHNT and CDR2 as YYREEE (reference sequence). The CDR3 loop is CASISWPGGGSTEAFF. The CDR3 region has the DNA TGTGCCAGCATCTCGTGGCCAGGGGGCGGAAGTACTGAAGCTTTCTTT. Full variable domain (outside the CDR3, taken from reference TRBV5-4 and TRBJ1-1): ETGVTQSPTHLIKTRGQQVTLRCSSQSGHNTVSWYQQALGQGPQFIFQYYREEENGRGNFPPRFSGLQFPNYSSELNVNALELDDSALYLCASISWPGGGSTEAFFGQGTRLTVV.

CDR3 region: CAWRRGLPNTEAFF. The CDR3 DNA reads TGTGCCTGGAGAAGGGGCTTACCGAACACTGAAGCTTTCTTT. The V and J genes are TRBV30 and TRBJ1-1, with D possibly matching TRBD1 (5 bases). V dropped 3 bases and J dropped 1 base, with 12 bases sitting between them. From germline, CDR1 is GTSNPN and CDR2 SVGIG (reference sequence). The CDR3 extends over 14 amino acids.

The chain combines TRBV4-3 with TRBJ2-7, with D maybe TRBD2 (6 bases). V was pared by 1 base and J by 2 bases, with 12 bases between. The CDR3 is made up of 15 amino acids. Germline loops: CDR1 LGHNA, CDR2 YSLEER. The CDR3: CASSQVRSSAYEQYF. For the CDR3, the DNA is TGCGCCAGCAGCCAAGTTCGTTCTAGCGCCTACGAGCAGTACTTC.

This chain uses TRBV28 with TRBJ1-5, with 8 bases fitting TRBD1. V lost 5 bases, J lost 5 bases, and 8 bases stayed unmatched. The CDR3 covers 15 residues. CDR1 and CDR2 from the germline V gene are MDHEN and SYDVKM. As DNA, the CDR3 is TGTGCCAGCAGTCCCGGGACAGGCCAATATCAGCCCCAGCATTTT. Its translation: CASSPGTGQYQPQHF.

The chain couples TRBV28 to TRBJ2-5, with D possibly called TRBD1 or TRBD2 (5 bases each). Looked up from germline, CDR1 is MDHEN and CDR2 is SYDVKM. V lost 6 bases, J lost 2 bases, and 13 bases lay in between. This CDR3 region has 14 residues. CDR3 sequence (DNA): TGTGCCAGCAGCCACGGGACCCAACAAGAGACCCAGTACTTC. Its protein is CASSHGTQQETQYF.

This clone was recorded only once. This chain connects TRBV7-2 to TRBJ2-7; D perhaps matches TRBD1 (5 bases). Looked up from germline, CDR1 is SGHTA and CDR2 is FQGNSA. The CDR3 has 16 amino acids. V lost 1 base and J lost 3, with 16 bases in between. CDR3 in amino acids: CASSLGQSEDHYEQYF. Here the CDR3 DNA reads TGTGCCAGCAGCTTAGGACAGTCAGAGGACCACTACGAGCAGTACTTC.

The chain combines TRBV2 with TRBJ1-1; no clear D. This CDR3 contains 13 residues. The V gene lost 10 bases and the J gene lost 0 bases, with 12 bases spanning the gap. Per germline, CDR1 SNHLY and CDR2 FYNNEI. The CDR3 bases are TGTGCCACCACTGACGACATGAACACTGAAGCTTTCTTT. This translates into CATTDDMNTEAFF.

The chain is built from TRBV13 and TRBJ1-3; TRBD1 aligns across 8 bases. Germline V gene data show CDR1 as PRHDT and CDR2 as FYEKMQ (reference sequence). Trimming at V came to 0 bases and at J to 3 bases, leaving 13 bases not matched to a gene. The CDR3 extends over 19 amino acids. DNA of the CDR3: TGTGCCAGCAGCTTAGGCCTGCAGGGGACAGGAAGGCGTGGAAACACCATATATTTT. Its protein product is CASSLGLQGTGRRGNTIYF.

The rearrangement uses TRBV4-1 and TRBJ1-6; 7 positions agree with TRBD1. This CDR3 comprises 20 residues. Germline loops: CDR1 MGHRA, CDR2 YSYEKL. V was pared by 1 base and J by 0 bases, with 12 bases of the junction left unmatched. The CDR3 DNA reads as TGCGCCAGCAGCCAAGGTTCAGGGGGGGTAACGGTCTCCTATAATTCACCCCTCCACTTT. Residues: CASSQGSGGVTVSYNSPLHF.

The chain employs TRBV19 and TRBJ1-1; D is undetermined. The CDR3 sequence is 13 residues long. Germline CDR1 reads LNHDA; CDR2 reads SQIVND (reference sequence). CDR3 nucleotide sequence: TGTGCTGTGCGGGCTGGGTATCGCACTGAAGCTTTCTTT. As protein: CAVRAGYRTEAFF.

CDR3 loop: CASSTLGGSRAFF. The CDR3 DNA follows: TGTGCCAGCAGTACCCTGGGGGGGTCAAGGGCTTTCTTT. The chain joins TRBV12-3 or TRBV12-4 to TRBJ1-1; possible D gene TRBD1, 5 bases. Trimming cost V 5 bases and J 11 bases, with 18 bases left between them. The CDR3 consists of 13 residues.

The J gene is TRBJ1-2, the V gene TRBV19, with D unresolved. The CDR3 extends over 12 amino acids. V was trimmed by 3 bases and J by 4 bases, leaving 6 bases between them. Per the germline V gene, CDR1 is LNHDA and CDR2 is SQIVND (reference sequence). CDR3 DNA sequence: TGTGCCAGTAGTATGCAGGTCTATGGCTACACCTTC. It codes for CASSMQVYGYTF.

The V gene is TRBV5-6, the J gene TRBJ2-2, with a tentative D call TRBD1 (6 bases). This CDR3 has 17 residues. V was cut by 3 bases and J by 2 bases, with 17 bases left in between. Germline CDR1 SGHDT, CDR2 YYEEEE. The CDR3 DNA is TGTGCCAGCAGCTCCGCAGGGGACCCCAAAAACACCGGGGAGCTGTTTTTT. This encodes CASSSAGDPKNTGELFF.

The chain combines TRBV5-1 with TRBJ1-5; 10 positions agree with TRBD1. The CDR3 spans 16 residues. The V segment lost 0 bases and the J segment 2 bases; nucleotides outside the gene matches: 2. In germline, CDR1 is SGHRS, CDR2 YFSETQ. The CDR3 loop is CASSLGGQGGNQPQHF. Here the CDR3 DNA reads TGCGCCAGCAGCTTGGGCGGACAGGGGGGCAATCAGCCCCAGCATTTT. Complete variable domain (other parts from reference TRBV5-1 and TRBJ1-5): KAGVTQTPRYLIKTRGQQVTLSCSPISGHRSVSWYQQTPGQGLQFLFEYFSETQRNKGNFPGRFSGRQFSNSRSEMNVSTLELGDSALYLCASSLGGQGGNQPQHFGDGTRLSIL.

This chain connects TRBV5-6 to TRBJ2-6, with 7 bases that match TRBD2. Germline V gene sequence: CDR1 SGHDT, CDR2 YYEEEE. The junction had 7 bases not matched to a gene; V was cut back by 4 bases and J by 0 bases. This CDR3 is 17 amino acids long. The chain's CDR3 is CASSRLGGGSGANVLTF. The CDR3 DNA reads TGTGCCAGCAGCCGCCTCGGCGGGGGCTCTGGGGCCAACGTCCTGACTTTC.

The table lists this clone with a count of one. The rearrangement links TRBV3-1 (or the pseudogene TRBV3-2) to TRBJ2-4; 12 bases are a match to TRBD2. V trimming: 4 bases; J trimming: 3 bases; junction bases outside the gene matches: 1. Germline loops: CDR1 LGHDT, CDR2 YNNKEL (reference sequence). The CDR3 runs 15 residues. CDR3 in DNA: TGTGCCAGCAGCCCTAGCGGGGGGGTCAAAAACATTCAGTACTTC. It specifies CASSPSGGVKNIQYF.

The CDR3 DNA is TGTGCCAGCATCTCTCGGACAGGGGGGTTTGGCTACACCTTC. It translates to CASISRTGGFGYTF. This chain joins TRBV6-5 and TRBJ1-2; 10 nucleotides match TRBD1. The length of the CDR3 is 14 residues. Germline CDR1 reads MNHEY; CDR2 reads SVGAGI. V shed 7 bases, J shed 7 bases, and the junction held 9 bases outside the gene matches.

The genes are TRBV7-6 and TRBJ2-7, with 11 bases that match TRBD1. The CDR3 is 17 residues long. Germline V gene data show CDR1 as SGHVS and CDR2 as FNYEAQ. Germline trimming cut 6 bases from V and 1 base from J; bases unmatched to any gene: 11. CDR3 sequence (DNA): TGTGCCAGCAGTCCCCCGGGACAGGGGGTCGGATCCTACGAGCAGTACTTC. Protein: CASSPPGQGVGSYEQYF.

The table lists this clone with a count of one. The chain uses TRBV18 and TRBJ1-5; the D is unclear. Trimming shortened V by 2 bases and J by 5 bases, and 7 bases separated the two germline ends. Germline V gene data show CDR1 as KGHSH and CDR2 as LQKENI. The CDR3 spans 13 residues. Written as DNA, the CDR3 is TGTGCCAGCTCACCAGGGTACGATCAGCCCCAGCATTTT. It yields the protein CASSPGYDQPQHF.

V gene TRBV6-5 combines with J gene TRBJ1-2, with D perhaps matching TRBD1 (5 bases). The CDR3 totals 14 residues. The V gene lost 8 bases and the J gene lost 4 bases, with 17 bases spanning the gap. The germline gives CDR1 MNHEY, CDR2 SVGAGI. The CDR3 loop is CASPGTAFSYGYTF. The CDR3 DNA follows: TGTGCCAGCCCCGGGACCGCTTTCTCCTATGGCTACACCTTC.

The chain joins TRBV4-1 to TRBJ2-7, with D possibly being TRBD2 (5 bases). The germline V gene encodes CDR1 MGHRA and CDR2 YSYEKL. V was shortened by 3 bases and J by 0 bases, with 6 bases between the two germline ends. This CDR3 region has 13 residues. The CDR3 protein is CASSHGLSYEQYF. The CDR3 bases are TGCGCCAGCAGCCACGGACTCTCCTACGAGCAGTACTTC.